A single sample gave rise to the 4 T cell receptor beta chains below, sequenced in a study of PD-L1 blockade in urothelial cancer. Assay used: immunoSEQ multiplex PCR; TCRdb lists only in-frame clones, some missing. The repertoire holds about 120,000 clones, 80% to 90% seen once, with more than 1.5% in the top ten. Time point indicated: peripheral blood 6 weeks after treatment start. Sequencing was performed on PBMCs, taken around atezolizumab (anti-PD-L1) treatment. The receptors shown here come from a man in his fifties or sixties with urothelial cancer.

Turning to this clone: The same CDR3 is also encoded by other DNA sequences in this sample. The chain couples TRBV18 to TRBJ2-3; D remains unclear. The V end was cut by 6 bases, the J end by 0 bases, with 7 bases between. The CDR3 spans 13 residues. Germline V gene lookup returns CDR1 KGHSH and CDR2 LQKENI. The CDR3 is CASSPGSTDTQYF. CDR3 nucleotides: TGTGCCAGCTCCCCCGGGAGCACAGATACGCAGTATTTT.

In this sample, this clone turned up a few times. The chain links TRBV27 to TRBJ1-2; the D gene is possibly TRBD1 (6 bases). The CDR3 totals 13 residues. Germline V gene data show CDR1 as MNHEY and CDR2 as SMNVEV (reference sequence). Trimming took 6 bases from V and 4 from J, leaving 12 bases between them. The chain's CDR3 is CASRMGHLYGYTF. DNA for the CDR3: TGTGCCAGCAGGATGGGACACCTCTATGGCTACACCTTC.

This rearrangement joins TRBV30 to TRBJ2-5; D gene ambiguous. The CDR3 has 12 residues. V was pared by 4 bases and J by 1 base, with 7 bases between. Germline values: CDR1 GTSNPN, CDR2 SVGIG (reference sequence). CDR3 DNA: TGTGCCTGGAACTTCGGCCAAGAGACCCAGTACTTC. Translating it yields CAWNFGQETQYF.

This clone was found a few times. This sequence joins TRBV11-3 and TRBJ2-7; maybe TRBD1 (6 bases). CDR3 length equals 14 residues. Trimming pared 4 bases from V and 3 bases from J, leaving 13 bases between. The germline V gene has CDR1 SGHNT and CDR2 YENEEA. CDR3 sequence: CASSSPRDNYEQYF. In DNA, the CDR3 is TGTGCCAGCAGCTCGCCCCGGGACAACTACGAGCAGTACTTC. The complete variable domain, with remaining parts taken from reference TRBV11-3 and TRBJ2-7, reads EAGVVQSPRYKIIEKKQPVAFWCNPISGHNTLYWYLQNLGQGPELLIRYENEEAVDDSQLPKDRFSAERLKGVDSTLKIQPAELGDSAVYLCASSSPRDNYEQYFGPGTRLTVT.